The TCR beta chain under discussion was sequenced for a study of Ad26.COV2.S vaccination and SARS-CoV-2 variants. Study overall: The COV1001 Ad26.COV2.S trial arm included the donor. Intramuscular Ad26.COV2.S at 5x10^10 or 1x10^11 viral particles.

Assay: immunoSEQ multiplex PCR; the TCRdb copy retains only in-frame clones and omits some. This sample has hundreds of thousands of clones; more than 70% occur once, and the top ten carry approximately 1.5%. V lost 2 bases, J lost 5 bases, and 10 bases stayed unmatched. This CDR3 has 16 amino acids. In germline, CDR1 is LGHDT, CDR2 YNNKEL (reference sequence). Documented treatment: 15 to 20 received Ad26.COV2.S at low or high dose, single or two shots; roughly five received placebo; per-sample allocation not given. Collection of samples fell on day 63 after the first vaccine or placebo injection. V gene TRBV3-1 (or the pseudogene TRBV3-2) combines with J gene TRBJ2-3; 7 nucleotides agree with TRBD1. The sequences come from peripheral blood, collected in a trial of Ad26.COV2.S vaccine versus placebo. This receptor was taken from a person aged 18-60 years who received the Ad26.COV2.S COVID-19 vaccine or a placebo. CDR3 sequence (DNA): TGTGCCAGCAGCCAATTCGACAGGGCAGTAATAGATACGCAGTATTTT. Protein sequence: CASSQFDRAVIDTQYF.